This TCR beta chain was documented in a study of blood T cells in healthy people across ages. Study results and limitations: Both naive CD4+ cell counts and diversity were greater in long-lived donors than in aged donors.

Primers used in a second PCR of about 6 to 11 cycles were a sample-barcoded 5' primer and a J-beta primer mix. A tag from a template-switch adaptor with 12 random nucleotides marked each cDNA molecule. TCRdb reanalysed the 5' RACE reads using MiXCR and keeps one entry per CDR3 protein. The sample records 700,000 to 800,000 distinct CDR3 sequences, roughly 43% being singletons. V was clipped by 7 bases and J by 3 bases, with 19 bases between them. Germline CDR1 ENHRY, CDR2 SYGVKD. CDR3 length: 15 residues. This clonotype was recorded a few times. What it binds is not known. Input material: blood. The TCR originated in a woman between 55 and 75 years old in good health. V is TRBV10-3 and J is TRBJ2-7; D might be TRBD1 (5 bases). CDR3 nucleotide sequence: TGTGCCATCAACGCTCAGGGTAACGATCACTACGAGCAGTACTTC. This translates into CAINAQGNDHYEQYF.